This record looks at one T cell receptor beta chain sequence and its context. Its antigen is not identified. This sample is drawn from a study of post-analysis software for immune sequencing data. Looking at the study overall: Courses of disease covered relapsing-remitting, secondary progressive and progressive-relapsing multiple sclerosis. Study results and caveats: Clustering by F measure revealed strong co-clustering among samples prepared together in one batch.

cDNA libraries for TCR beta contained unique molecular identifiers. MiXCR was run by TCRdb on the PCR reads, yielding one entry per CDR3 protein. Seen here are around 400,000 distinct CDR3 sequences, less than 35% observed once, and the top ten hold around an eighth. Sequencing used blood. The sequence was obtained from a girl aged 5-17 years with multiple sclerosis.

The CDR3: CASSVNRGRGDGYTF. CDR3 sequence (DNA): TGTGCCAGCAGTGTCAACAGGGGAAGAGGGGATGGCTACACCTTC. The genes are TRBV28 and TRBJ1-2; 7 positions agree with TRBD1. Germline V CDR1 and CDR2: MDHEN, SYDVKM. This CDR3 region has 15 residues. The junction had 12 bases not matched to a gene; V was cut back by 5 bases and J by 6 bases.